The 29 T cell receptor beta chains presented below share a single source sample, sequenced in a study of T-cell memory formation after mild COVID-19. Using its own MiXCR run on the 5' RACE reads, TCRdb lists one record per CDR3 protein. The sample includes under 400,000 distinct CDR3 sequences, around 20% seen only once; the top ten take around 12%. Material for sequencing was PBMCs or a T cell subset sorted from them (not recorded which). All receptors derive from an adult woman who had mild COVID-19 (a few samples of this study predate the infection). Cell type and time point are not known.

This clonotype has a handful of counts. V is TRBV5-1 and J is TRBJ2-2; 9 nucleotides agree with TRBD2. Germline CDR1 and CDR2: SGHRS and YFSETQ. The trim removed 0 bases at V and 4 bases at J, leaving 4 bases unmatched. The CDR3 is 16 residues long. CDR3 in DNA: TGCGCCAGCAGCTTGGCCGGGACTAGCTTCACCGGGGAGCTGTTTTTT. Its protein is CASSLAGTSFTGELFF.

V is TRBV7-7 and J is TRBJ2-5, with TRBD1 matching over 8 bases. The CDR3 totals 15 residues. CDR1 is SSHAT and CDR2 is FNYEAQ in the germline V gene (reference sequence). Germline trimming cut 5 bases from V and 4 bases from J; bases unmatched to any gene: 9. CDR3 region: CASSLTPTGVETQYF. CDR3 in DNA: TGTGCCAGCAGCCTCACGCCGACAGGGGTAGAGACCCAGTACTTC.

The rearrangement links TRBV15 to TRBJ2-7; maybe TRBD1 (6 bases). Germline V gene lookup returns CDR1 LNHNV and CDR2 YYDKDF (reference sequence). The CDR3 contains 14 residues. V lost 0 bases, J lost 7 bases, and 13 bases lay in between. CDR3 residues: CATSRDYRAREQYF. CDR3 bases: TGTGCCACCAGCAGAGACTACAGGGCGCGGGAGCAGTACTTC.

This clonotype occurred a few times. This rearrangement joins TRBV29-1 to TRBJ2-7, with D maybe TRBD1 (6 bases). Trimming removed 6 bases at V and 3 bases at J, with 9 bases between. The CDR3 contains 11 residues. From germline, CDR1 is SQVTM and CDR2 ANQGSEA. CDR3 protein: CSVGDNYEQYF. CDR3 nucleotides: TGCAGCGTCGGGGACAACTACGAGCAGTACTTC.

The CDR3 loop reads CASSLVGSGGPTDTQYF. Here the CDR3 DNA reads TGCGCCAGCAGCTTGGTTGGATCGGGGGGCCCCACAGATACGCAGTATTTT. The chain couples TRBV5-1 to TRBJ2-3, with a tentative D call TRBD2 (7 bases). The CDR3 sequence is 17 residues long. The germline CDR1 and CDR2 sequences are SGHRS and YFSETQ. Trimming stripped 0 bases from V and 2 bases from J, with 16 bases between.

V is TRBV12-3 or TRBV12-4 and J is TRBJ2-2; TRBD1 matches 9 bases. V was pared by 4 bases and J by 1 base, with 4 bases of the junction left unmatched. This CDR3 is built from 16 residues. The CDR3 coding sequence is TGTGCCAGCAGTTGGGGGACAGGGCTGAACACCGGGGAGCTGTTTTTT. Translation: CASSWGTGLNTGELFF.

The CDR3, as DNA: TGTGCCAGCAGTTCGGGGTGGGCTGGAAACACCATATATTTT. This sequence encodes CASSSGWAGNTIYF. The gene calls are TRBV27 and TRBJ1-3, with D unresolved. This CDR3 spans 14 amino acids. Germline V gene data show CDR1 as MNHEY and CDR2 as SMNVEV (reference sequence). With 4 bases removed from V and 2 bases from J, the gap between germline ends came to 9 bases.

The table lists this clonotype with a few counts. The V gene is TRBV4-1, the J gene TRBJ2-1, with TRBD2 identical over 15 bases. Germline trimming cut 3 bases from V and 5 bases from J; bases unmatched to any gene: 5. In germline, CDR1 is MGHRA, CDR2 YSYEKL. The CDR3 sequence is 17 residues long. In DNA form, the CDR3 reads TGCGCCAGCAGCCACACGCGGACTAGCGGGGGGGACAATGAGCAGTTCTTC. Protein sequence: CASSHTRTSGGDNEQFF.

The rearrangement links TRBV5-1 to TRBJ2-3; 10 bases are shared with TRBD2. J was trimmed by 0 bases and V by 4 bases; bases with no gene match: 8. The V gene's germline CDR1 is SGHRS and CDR2 YFSETQ. This CDR3 is 17 amino acids long. DNA for the CDR3: TGCGCCAGCAGCCAACCGGGACTAGCGACTAGCACAGATACGCAGTATTTT. It encodes CASSQPGLATSTDTQYF.

The chain joins TRBV12-3 or TRBV12-4 to TRBJ2-1; 10 bases fit TRBD2. Trimming cost V 5 bases and J 7 bases; bases outside gene matches: 5. The CDR3 length is 14 residues. CDR3 coding DNA: TGTGCCAGCAGTACTAGCGGGGTGGGGAATGAGCAGTTCTTC. It encodes CASSTSGVGNEQFF.

The table lists this clonotype with a few counts. The rearrangement uses TRBV6-5 and TRBJ1-1; D remains unclear. CDR1 is MNHEY and CDR2 is SVGAGI in the germline V gene. CDR3 length: 13 amino acids. V gave up 5 bases and J gave up 5 bases, with 12 bases separating them. As DNA, the CDR3 is TGTGCCAGCAGTGGTACAGAGGAGACTGAAGCTTTCTTT. It specifies CASSGTEETEAFF.

V usage is TRBV5-1 and J usage is TRBJ2-1; TRBD1 matches 7 bases. The CDR3 has 17 amino acids. Germline V gene lookup returns CDR1 SGHRS and CDR2 YFSETQ. V gave up 0 bases and J gave up 5 bases; unmatched junction bases: 11. The CDR3 DNA follows: TGCGCCAGCAGCTTGGCACAGGGGCGCCGGGTTGACAATGAGCAGTTCTTC. It is translated as CASSLAQGRRVDNEQFF.

Only a few counts were recorded for this clonotype. The chain employs TRBV6-2 or TRBV6-3 and TRBJ1-2; D is possibly TRBD1 (5 bases). Between the trimmed V and J ends, which lost 0 bases and 4 bases, there was a span of 18 bases. Germline CDR1 MNHEY, CDR2 SVGEGT. The CDR3 totals 17 residues. This CDR3 reads CASSYSHRDVVSYGYTF. The CDR3 DNA follows: TGTGCCAGCAGTTACTCACATCGGGACGTAGTCTCCTATGGCTACACCTTC.

The chain joins TRBV6-1 to TRBJ2-1; the match to TRBD2 covers 12 bases. V gave up 6 bases and J gave up 14 bases; unmatched junction bases: 14. The CDR3 runs to 15 residues. CDR1 and CDR2 (germline): MNHNS, SASEGT. This CDR3 is CASSTNGLTSGSEFF. The CDR3 DNA is TGTGCCAGCAGCACAAACGGCCTGACTAGCGGGAGTGAGTTCTTC.

This clonotype was seen a handful of times. J is TRBJ1-3 and V is TRBV12-3 or TRBV12-4, with unresolved D. CDR3 length: 15 amino acids. V was cut by 3 bases and J by 0 bases, with 9 bases left in between. CDR3 DNA: TGTGCCAGCAGTTTTGACGAGAGCTCTGGAAACACCATATATTTT. This codes for CASSFDESSGNTIYF.

V usage is TRBV5-1 and J usage is TRBJ1-1, with no clear D. Deletions cut 2 bases from V and 1 base from J, with 12 bases between. Germline CDR1 is SGHRS and CDR2 is YFSETQ. This CDR3 is built from 15 residues. The CDR3 sequence: CASSFQEVGNTEAFF. DNA of the CDR3: TGCGCCAGCAGCTTCCAGGAGGTGGGGAACACTGAAGCTTTCTTT.

The sample holds a few counts of this clonotype. The rearrangement joins TRBV2 to TRBJ2-1, with 9 bases aligning to TRBD2. The CDR3 is 13 residues long. The J segment lost 8 bases and the V segment lost 7 bases, leaving 6 bases of the junction unmatched. Germline CDR1 SNHLY, CDR2 FYNNEI. The CDR3 DNA reads as TGTGCCAGCATCGCGGGGGGGCCGGATGAGCAGTTCTTC. It encodes CASIAGGPDEQFF.

This chain uses TRBV6-2 or TRBV6-3 with TRBJ2-6, with D perhaps TRBD2 (5 bases). The CDR3 length is 18 residues. The germline V gene encodes CDR1 MNHEY and CDR2 SVGEGT. Trimming removed 6 bases at V and 2 bases at J, with 20 bases between. The CDR3 nucleotides read TGTGCCAGCAGCCCGAACCCCGGACTTAGAACTGGGGCCAACGTCCTGACTTTC. Amino acid sequence: CASSPNPGLRTGANVLTF.

In its sample, this clonotype was seen a few times. The CDR3 protein is CASSGGSGAEQYF. Written as DNA, the CDR3 is TGTGCCAGCTCAGGAGGGAGCGGTGCCGAGCAGTACTTC. The rearrangement joins TRBV18 to TRBJ2-7; possibly TRBD2 for D (6 bases). Germline-derived CDR1 and CDR2 are KGHSH and LQKENI. This CDR3 contains 13 residues. V lost 5 bases and J 6 bases, leaving 14 bases between the germline ends.

This clonotype has a handful of counts. J is TRBJ1-5 and V is TRBV23-1; no firm D call. TRBV23-1 is assigned to the ORF class and has an uncertain function. This CDR3 spans 16 amino acids. Deletions cut 0 bases from V and 2 bases from J, with 11 bases between. The CDR3 loop reads CASSQSKGIGNQPQHF. CDR3 in DNA: TGCGCCAGCAGTCAATCGAAGGGCATCGGCAATCAGCCCCAGCATTTT.

The V call is TRBV6-1, the J call TRBJ1-2; 9 bases map to TRBD1. CDR1 and CDR2 from the germline V gene are MNHNS and SASEGT. The CDR3 contains 15 residues. With 4 bases clipped from V and 5 bases from J, the junction kept 8 bases outside the gene matches. CDR3 protein: CASSAVDRGKYGYTF. As DNA, the CDR3 is TGTGCCAGCAGTGCTGTCGACAGGGGGAAATATGGCTACACCTTC.

This clonotype was picked up a small number of times. The gene calls are TRBV5-8 and TRBJ1-1, with TRBD1 matching over 7 bases. CDR1 and CDR2 (germline): SGHTS, YDEGEE. The V segment lost 2 bases and the J segment 4 bases; nucleotides outside the gene matches: 8. This CDR3 region has 15 residues. The CDR3 is CASSLVETGITEAFF. The CDR3 DNA is TGTGCCAGCAGCTTAGTTGAGACAGGGATCACTGAAGCTTTCTTT.

The rearrangement joins TRBV20-1 to TRBJ2-3; the D is unclear. The CDR3 sequence is 15 residues long. Germline CDR1 reads DFQATT; CDR2 reads SNEGSKA (reference sequence). The germline V and J ends were trimmed by 1 base and 2 bases, with 13 bases remaining between them. The CDR3 bases are TGCAGTGCTAGAGGGGGTGAGAGCTACACAGATACGCAGTATTTT. Its protein is CSARGGESYTDTQYF.

The chain employs TRBV6-5 and TRBJ2-2, with TRBD2 matching 9 bases. The CDR3 consists of 17 residues. The junction had 10 bases not matched to a gene; V was cut back by 7 bases and J by 1 base. CDR1 and CDR2 (germline): MNHEY, SVGAGI. This CDR3 reads CASTLNAGGENTGELFF. In nucleotides, the CDR3 is TGTGCCAGCACCCTCAACGCGGGGGGGGAGAACACCGGGGAGCTGTTTTTT.

This clonotype has only one observation. This rearrangement joins TRBV5-4 to TRBJ1-2; no reliable D call. This CDR3 region has 12 residues. Trimming removed 3 bases from V and 4 bases from J, with 7 bases in between. Germline-derived CDR1 and CDR2 are SGHNT and YYREEE (reference sequence). CDR3 residues: CASSSAAYGYTF. In DNA form, the CDR3 reads TGTGCCAGCAGCTCGGCGGCCTATGGCTACACCTTC. The whole variable domain, filled in from reference TRBV5-4 and TRBJ1-2, reads ETGVTQSPTHLIKTRGQQVTLRCSSQSGHNTVSWYQQALGQGPQFIFQYYREEENGRGNFPPRFSGLQFPNYSSELNVNALELDDSALYLCASSSAAYGYTFGSGTRLTVV.

This clonotype has only a few counts. The V gene is TRBV6-2 or TRBV6-3, the J gene TRBJ1-5; D not resolved. V lost 2 bases and J lost 6, with 11 bases in between. CDR1 and CDR2 from the germline V gene are MNHEY and SVGEGT. The CDR3 runs 14 residues. As DNA, the CDR3 is TGTGCCAGCAGTTACAGAGGGCTGGGTCAGCCCCAGCATTTT. Translated: CASSYRGLGQPQHF.

The chain has TRBV5-1 and TRBJ2-3; D is unresolved. V lost 0 bases to trimming and J lost 4 bases, with 9 bases between them. Looked up from germline, CDR1 is SGHRS and CDR2 is YFSETQ. This CDR3 is 14 amino acids long. Here the CDR3 DNA reads TGCGCCAGCAGCTTGGCCCGCACGGCAGATACGCAGTATTTT. Its protein product is CASSLARTADTQYF.

The chain carries TRBV5-1 and TRBJ2-6; 8 nucleotides line up with TRBD1. J lost 0 bases, V lost 4 bases, and 15 bases had no gene match. Germline V gene lookup returns CDR1 SGHRS and CDR2 YFSETQ. There are 20 residues in the CDR3. The CDR3 sequence: CASSPSPIRQGSSGANVLTF. In nucleotides, the CDR3 is TGCGCCAGCAGCCCCAGCCCAATCCGACAGGGGAGCTCTGGGGCCAACGTCCTGACTTTC.

The J gene is TRBJ2-2, the V gene TRBV4-3, with TRBD2 identical over 7 bases. Trimming at V came to 0 bases and at J to 4 bases, leaving 2 bases not matched to a gene. This CDR3 region has 15 residues. CDR1 LGHNA and CDR2 YSLEER come from the germline V gene. This CDR3 reads CASSQDRGSTGELFF. The CDR3, as DNA: TGCGCCAGCAGCCAAGATCGCGGGAGCACCGGGGAGCTGTTTTTT.